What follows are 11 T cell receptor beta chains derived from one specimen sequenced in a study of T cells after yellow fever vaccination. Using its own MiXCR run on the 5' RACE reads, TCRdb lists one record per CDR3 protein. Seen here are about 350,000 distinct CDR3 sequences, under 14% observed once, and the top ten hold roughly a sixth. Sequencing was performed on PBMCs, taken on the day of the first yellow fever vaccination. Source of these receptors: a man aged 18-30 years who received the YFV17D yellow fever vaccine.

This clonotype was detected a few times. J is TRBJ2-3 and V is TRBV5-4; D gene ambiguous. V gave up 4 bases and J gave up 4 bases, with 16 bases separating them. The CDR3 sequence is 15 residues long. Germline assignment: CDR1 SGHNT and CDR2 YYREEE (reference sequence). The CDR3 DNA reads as TGTGCCAGCAGCCGCCCGCAGGAACGTGCAGATACGCAGTATTTT. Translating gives CASSRPQERADTQYF. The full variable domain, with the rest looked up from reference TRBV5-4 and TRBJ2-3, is ETGVTQSPTHLIKTRGQQVTLRCSSQSGHNTVSWYQQALGQGPQFIFQYYREEENGRGNFPPRFSGLQFPNYSSELNVNALELDDSALYLCASSRPQERADTQYFGPGTRLTVL.

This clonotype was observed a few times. The DNA for the CDR3 is TGTGCCATCAGTGAGTCAGGGGTTCGGGTCTACGAGCAGTACTTC. Translated, it gives CAISESGVRVYEQYF. This chain connects TRBV10-3 to TRBJ2-7; possibly TRBD1 for D (5 bases). The CDR3 is 15 amino acids. V lost 0 bases, J lost 3 bases, and 12 bases lay in between. The V gene's germline CDR1 is ENHRY and CDR2 SYGVKD.

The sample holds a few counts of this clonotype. Here the CDR3 DNA reads TGTGCCAGCAGTGATCAGGGGTCGGAGACCCAGTACTTC. Residues: CASSDQGSETQYF. The chain links TRBV2 to TRBJ2-5, with TRBD1 as a possible D gene (6 bases). Germline V CDR1 and CDR2: SNHLY, FYNNEI. V was shortened by 3 bases and J by 5 bases, with 10 bases between the two germline ends. This CDR3 has 13 amino acids.

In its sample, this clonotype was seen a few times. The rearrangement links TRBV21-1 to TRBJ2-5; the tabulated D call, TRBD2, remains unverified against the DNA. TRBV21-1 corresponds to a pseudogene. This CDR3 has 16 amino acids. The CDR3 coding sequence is TGTGCCAGCAGCGCCCGACTAAGCGGGGATCTAGAGACCCAGTACTTC. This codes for CASSARLSGDLETQYF.

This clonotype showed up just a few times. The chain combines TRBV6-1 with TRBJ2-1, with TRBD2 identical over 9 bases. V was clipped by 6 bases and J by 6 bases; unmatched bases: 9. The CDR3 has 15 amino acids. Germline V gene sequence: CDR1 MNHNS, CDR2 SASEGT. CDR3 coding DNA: TGTGCCAGCAGACCTGGGGATAGCGGGGGCAATGAGCAGTTCTTC. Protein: CASRPGDSGGNEQFF.

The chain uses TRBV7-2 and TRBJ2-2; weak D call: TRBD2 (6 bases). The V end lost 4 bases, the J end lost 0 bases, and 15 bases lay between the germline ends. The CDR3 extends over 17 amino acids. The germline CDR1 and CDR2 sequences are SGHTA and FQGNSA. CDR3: CASSSLDRLANTGELFF. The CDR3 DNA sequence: TGTGCCAGCAGCTCCTTAGATAGACTAGCGAACACCGGGGAGCTGTTTTTT.

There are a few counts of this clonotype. The CDR3 loop is CASSPGPRETQYF. The CDR3 DNA sequence: TGTGCCAGCAGCCCCGGCCCCCGGGAGACCCAGTACTTC. The chain has TRBV7-6 and TRBJ2-5; no reliable D call. V was trimmed by 5 bases and J by 5 bases, leaving 12 bases between them. Germline V gene lookup returns CDR1 SGHVS and CDR2 FNYEAQ. This CDR3 comprises 13 residues.

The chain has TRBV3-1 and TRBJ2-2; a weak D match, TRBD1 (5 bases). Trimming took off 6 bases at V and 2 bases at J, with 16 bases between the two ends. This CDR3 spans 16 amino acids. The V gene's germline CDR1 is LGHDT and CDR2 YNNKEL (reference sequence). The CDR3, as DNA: TGTGCCAGCAGTTTTACTCCAGGGCACAACACCGGGGAGCTGTTTTTT. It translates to CASSFTPGHNTGELFF. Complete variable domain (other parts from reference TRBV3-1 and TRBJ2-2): DTAVSQTPKYLVTQMGNDKSIKCEQNLGHDTMYWYKQDSKKFLKIMFSYNNKELIINETVPNRFSPKSPDKAHLNLHINSLELGDSAVYFCASSFTPGHNTGELFFGEGSRLTVL.

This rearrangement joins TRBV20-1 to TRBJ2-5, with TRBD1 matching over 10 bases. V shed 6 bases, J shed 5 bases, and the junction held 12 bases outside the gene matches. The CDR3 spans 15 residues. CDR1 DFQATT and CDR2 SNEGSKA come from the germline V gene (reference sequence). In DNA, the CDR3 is TGCAGTGCGGGTCTGGGGACAGGGGTTGCGGAGACCCAGTACTTC. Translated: CSAGLGTGVAETQYF.

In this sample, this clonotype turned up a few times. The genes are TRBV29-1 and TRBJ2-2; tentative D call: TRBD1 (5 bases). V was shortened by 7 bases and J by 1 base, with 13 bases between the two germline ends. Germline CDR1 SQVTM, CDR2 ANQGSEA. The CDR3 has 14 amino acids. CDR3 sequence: CSAGRTQNTGELFF. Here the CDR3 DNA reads TGCAGCGCTGGAAGGACACAGAACACCGGGGAGCTGTTTTTT.

CDR3 bases: TGCGCCAGCAGCTGGCAACGGCCGGACGAGCAGTACTTC. It yields the protein CASSWQRPDEQYF. The chain carries TRBV5-1 and TRBJ2-7; D ambiguous. There are 13 residues in the CDR3. V dropped 3 bases and J dropped 5 bases, with 12 bases sitting between them. Germline assignment: CDR1 SGHRS and CDR2 YFSETQ.